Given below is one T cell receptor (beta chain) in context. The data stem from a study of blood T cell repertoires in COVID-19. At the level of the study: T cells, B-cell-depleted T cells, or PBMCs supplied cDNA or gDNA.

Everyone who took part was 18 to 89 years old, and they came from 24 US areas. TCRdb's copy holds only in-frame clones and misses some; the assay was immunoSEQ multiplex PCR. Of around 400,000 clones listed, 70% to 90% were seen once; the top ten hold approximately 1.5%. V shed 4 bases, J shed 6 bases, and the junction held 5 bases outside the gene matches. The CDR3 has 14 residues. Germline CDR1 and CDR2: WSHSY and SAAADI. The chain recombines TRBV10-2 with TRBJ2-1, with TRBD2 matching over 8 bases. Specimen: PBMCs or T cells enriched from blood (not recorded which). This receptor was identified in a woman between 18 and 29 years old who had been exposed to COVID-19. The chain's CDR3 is CASSAGLEANEQFF. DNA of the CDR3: TGCGCCAGCAGTGCGGGACTAGAGGCCAATGAGCAGTTCTTC.